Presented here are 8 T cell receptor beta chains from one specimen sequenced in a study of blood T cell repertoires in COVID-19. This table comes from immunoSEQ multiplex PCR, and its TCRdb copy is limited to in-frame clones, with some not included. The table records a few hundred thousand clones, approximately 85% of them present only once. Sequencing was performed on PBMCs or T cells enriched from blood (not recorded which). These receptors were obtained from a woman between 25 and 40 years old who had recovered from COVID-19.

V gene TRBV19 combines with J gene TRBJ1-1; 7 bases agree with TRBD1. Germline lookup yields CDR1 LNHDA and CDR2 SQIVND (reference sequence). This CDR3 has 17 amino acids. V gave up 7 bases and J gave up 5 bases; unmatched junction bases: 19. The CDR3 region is CASNRYPDRAINTEAFF. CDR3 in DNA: TGTGCCAGTAACCGCTACCCTGACAGGGCTATTAATACTGAAGCTTTCTTT. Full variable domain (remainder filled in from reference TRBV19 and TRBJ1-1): DGGITQSPKYLFRKEGQNVTLSCEQNLNHDAMYWYRQDPGQGLRLIYYSQIVNDFQKGDIAEGYSVSREKKESFPLTVTSAQKNPTAFYLCASNRYPDRAINTEAFFGQGTRLTVV.

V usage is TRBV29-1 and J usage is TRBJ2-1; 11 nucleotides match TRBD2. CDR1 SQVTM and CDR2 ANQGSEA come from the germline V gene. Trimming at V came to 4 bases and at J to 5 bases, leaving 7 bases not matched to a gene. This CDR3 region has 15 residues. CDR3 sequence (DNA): TGCAGCGTTGGCCCGAGACTAGCGGGGCACAATGAGCAGTTCTTC. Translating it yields CSVGPRLAGHNEQFF.

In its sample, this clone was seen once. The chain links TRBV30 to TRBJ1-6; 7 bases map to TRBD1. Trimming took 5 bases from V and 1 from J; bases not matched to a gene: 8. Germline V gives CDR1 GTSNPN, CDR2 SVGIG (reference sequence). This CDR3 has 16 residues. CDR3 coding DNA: TGTGCCTGGCAACTTGCAGGGGGTTCCTATAATTCACCCCTCCACTTT. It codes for CAWQLAGGSYNSPLHF.

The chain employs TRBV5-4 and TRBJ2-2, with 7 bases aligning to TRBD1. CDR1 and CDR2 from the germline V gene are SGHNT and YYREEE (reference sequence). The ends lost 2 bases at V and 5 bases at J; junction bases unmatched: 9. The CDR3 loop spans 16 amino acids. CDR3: CASSLKGAERTGELFF. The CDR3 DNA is TGTGCCAGCAGCTTAAAGGGGGCGGAGAGAACCGGGGAGCTGTTTTTT.

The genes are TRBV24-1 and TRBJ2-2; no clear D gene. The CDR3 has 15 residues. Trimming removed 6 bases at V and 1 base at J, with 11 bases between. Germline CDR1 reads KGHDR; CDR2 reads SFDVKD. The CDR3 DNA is TGTGCCACCAGTTTGTCCCGGGTGAACACCGGGGAGCTGTTTTTT. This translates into CATSLSRVNTGELFF.

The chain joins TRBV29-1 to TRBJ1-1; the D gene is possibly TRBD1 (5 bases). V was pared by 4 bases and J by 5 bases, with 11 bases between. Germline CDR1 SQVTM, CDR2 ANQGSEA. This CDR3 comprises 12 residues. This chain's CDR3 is CSVGGQRTEAFF. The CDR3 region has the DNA TGCAGCGTTGGCGGACAAAGGACTGAAGCTTTCTTT.

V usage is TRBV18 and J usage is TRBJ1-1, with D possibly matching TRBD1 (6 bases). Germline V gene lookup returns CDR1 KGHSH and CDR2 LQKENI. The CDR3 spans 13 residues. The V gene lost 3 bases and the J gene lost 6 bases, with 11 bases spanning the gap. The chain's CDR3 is CASSPTGTAEAFF. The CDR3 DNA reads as TGTGCCAGCTCACCTACAGGGACGGCTGAAGCTTTCTTT.

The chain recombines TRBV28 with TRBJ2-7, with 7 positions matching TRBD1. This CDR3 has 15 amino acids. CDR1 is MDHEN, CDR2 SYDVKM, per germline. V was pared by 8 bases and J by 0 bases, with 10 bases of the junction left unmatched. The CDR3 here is CASHPGTANSYEQYF. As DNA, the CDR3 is TGTGCCAGCCACCCCGGGACAGCGAACTCCTACGAGCAGTACTTC. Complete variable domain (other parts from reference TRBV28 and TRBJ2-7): DVKVTQSSRYLVKRTGEKVFLECVQDMDHENMFWYRQDPGLGLRLIYFSYDVKMKEKGDIPEGYSVSREKKERFSLILESASTNQTSMYLCASHPGTANSYEQYFGPGTRLTVT.